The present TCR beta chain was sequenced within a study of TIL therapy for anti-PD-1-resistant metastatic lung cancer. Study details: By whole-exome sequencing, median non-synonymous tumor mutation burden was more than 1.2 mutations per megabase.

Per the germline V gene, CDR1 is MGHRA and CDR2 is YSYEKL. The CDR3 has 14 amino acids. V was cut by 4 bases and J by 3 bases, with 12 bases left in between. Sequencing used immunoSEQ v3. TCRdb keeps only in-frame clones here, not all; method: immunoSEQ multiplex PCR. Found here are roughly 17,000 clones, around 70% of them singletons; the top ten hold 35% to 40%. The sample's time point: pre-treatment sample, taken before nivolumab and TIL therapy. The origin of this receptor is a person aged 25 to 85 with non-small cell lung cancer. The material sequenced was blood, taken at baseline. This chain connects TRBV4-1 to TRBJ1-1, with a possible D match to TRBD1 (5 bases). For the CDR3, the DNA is TGCGCCAGCAGCCCGCTTGGGGGGGACACTGAAGCTTTCTTT. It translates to CASSPLGGDTEAFF.